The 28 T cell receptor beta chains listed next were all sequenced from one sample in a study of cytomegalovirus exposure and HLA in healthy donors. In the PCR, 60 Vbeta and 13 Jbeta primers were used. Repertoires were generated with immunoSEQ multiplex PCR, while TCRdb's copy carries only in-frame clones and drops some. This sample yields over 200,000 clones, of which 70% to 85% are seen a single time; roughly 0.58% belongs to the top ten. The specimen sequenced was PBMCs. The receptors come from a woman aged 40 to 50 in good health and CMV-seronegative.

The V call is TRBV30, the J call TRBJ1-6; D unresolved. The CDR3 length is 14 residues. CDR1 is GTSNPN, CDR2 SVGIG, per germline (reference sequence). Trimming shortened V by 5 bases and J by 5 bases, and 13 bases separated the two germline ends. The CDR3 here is CAWSFWGDNSPLHF. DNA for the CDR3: TGTGCCTGGTCCTTCTGGGGAGATAATTCACCCCTCCACTTT.

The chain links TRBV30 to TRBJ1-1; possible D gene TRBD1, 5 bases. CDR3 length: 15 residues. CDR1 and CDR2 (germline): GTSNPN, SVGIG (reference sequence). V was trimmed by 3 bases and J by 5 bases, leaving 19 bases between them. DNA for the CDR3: TGTGCCTGGAGAAGGCTCAGGGCCGATTGGACTGAAGCTTTCTTT. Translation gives CAWRRLRADWTEAFF.

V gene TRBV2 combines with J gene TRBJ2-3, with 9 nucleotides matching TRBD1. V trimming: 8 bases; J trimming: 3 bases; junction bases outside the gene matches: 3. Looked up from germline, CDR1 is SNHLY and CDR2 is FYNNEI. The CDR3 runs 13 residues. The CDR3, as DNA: TGTGCCAGCGCCGGACAGGGGACAGATACGCAGTATTTT. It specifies CASAGQGTDTQYF. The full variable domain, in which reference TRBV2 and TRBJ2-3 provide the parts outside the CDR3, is EPEVTQTPSHQVTQMGQEVILRCVPISNHLYFYWYRQILGQKVEFLVSFYNNEISEKSEIFDDQFSVERPDGSNFTLKIRSTKLEDSAMYFCASAGQGTDTQYFGPGTRLTVL.

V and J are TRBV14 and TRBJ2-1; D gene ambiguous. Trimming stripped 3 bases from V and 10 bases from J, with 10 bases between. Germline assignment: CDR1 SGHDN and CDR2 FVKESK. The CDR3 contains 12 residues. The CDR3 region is CASSQSRYEQFF. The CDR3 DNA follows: TGTGCCAGCAGCCAGTCGAGATACGAGCAGTTCTTC.

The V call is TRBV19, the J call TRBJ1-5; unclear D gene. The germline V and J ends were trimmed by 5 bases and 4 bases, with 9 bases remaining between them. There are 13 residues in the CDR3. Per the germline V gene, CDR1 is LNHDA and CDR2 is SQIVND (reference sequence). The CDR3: CASSAQINQPQHF. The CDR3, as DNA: TGTGCCAGTAGTGCGCAAATAAATCAGCCCCAGCATTTT.

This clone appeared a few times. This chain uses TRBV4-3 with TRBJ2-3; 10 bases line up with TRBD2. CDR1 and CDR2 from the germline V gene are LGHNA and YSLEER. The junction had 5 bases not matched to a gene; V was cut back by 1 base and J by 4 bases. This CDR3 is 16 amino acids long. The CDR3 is CASSQVSSGGADTQYF. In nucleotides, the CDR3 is TGCGCCAGCAGCCAAGTGTCTAGCGGGGGCGCAGATACGCAGTATTTT.

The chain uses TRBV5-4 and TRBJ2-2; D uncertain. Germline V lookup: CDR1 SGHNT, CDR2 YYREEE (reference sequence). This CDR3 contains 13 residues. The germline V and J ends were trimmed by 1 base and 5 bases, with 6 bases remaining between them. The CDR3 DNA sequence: TGTGCCAGCAGCTTGCGTGTAACCGGGGAGCTGTTTTTT. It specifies CASSLRVTGELFF.

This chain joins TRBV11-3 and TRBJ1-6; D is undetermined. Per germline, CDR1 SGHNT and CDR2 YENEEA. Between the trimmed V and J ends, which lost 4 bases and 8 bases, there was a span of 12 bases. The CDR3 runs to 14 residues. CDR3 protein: CASSSPYGDSPLHF. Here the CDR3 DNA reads TGTGCCAGCAGCTCTCCCTATGGAGATTCACCCCTCCACTTT. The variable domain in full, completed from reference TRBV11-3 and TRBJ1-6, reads EAGVVQSPRYKIIEKKQPVAFWCNPISGHNTLYWYLQNLGQGPELLIRYENEEAVDDSQLPKDRFSAERLKGVDSTLKIQPAELGDSAVYLCASSSPYGDSPLHFGNGTRLTVT.

This CDR3 is CANGQAGAEQFF. The CDR3 bases are TGTGCCAATGGACAGGCGGGCGCTGAGCAGTTCTTC. J is TRBJ2-1 and V is TRBV10-3; 7 positions agree with TRBD1. Germline V gives CDR1 ENHRY, CDR2 SYGVKD. The V segment lost 10 bases and the J segment 9 bases; nucleotides outside the gene matches: 9. The CDR3 is 12 amino acids.

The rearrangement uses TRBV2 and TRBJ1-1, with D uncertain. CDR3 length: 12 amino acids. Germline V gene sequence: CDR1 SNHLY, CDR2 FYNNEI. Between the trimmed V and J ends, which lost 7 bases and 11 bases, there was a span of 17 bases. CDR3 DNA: TGTGCCAGCAAATGGGAGCGATGGGAGGCTTTCTTT. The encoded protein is CASKWERWEAFF. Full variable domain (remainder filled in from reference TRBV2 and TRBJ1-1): EPEVTQTPSHQVTQMGQEVILRCVPISNHLYFYWYRQILGQKVEFLVSFYNNEISEKSEIFDDQFSVERPDGSNFTLKIRSTKLEDSAMYFCASKWERWEAFFGQGTRLTVV.

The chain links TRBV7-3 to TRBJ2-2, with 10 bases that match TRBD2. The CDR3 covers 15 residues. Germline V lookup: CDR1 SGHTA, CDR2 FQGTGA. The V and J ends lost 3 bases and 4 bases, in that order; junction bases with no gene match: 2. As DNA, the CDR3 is TGTGCCAGCAGCTTGGGACTAGCGATCACCGGGGAGCTGTTTTTT. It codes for CASSLGLAITGELFF.

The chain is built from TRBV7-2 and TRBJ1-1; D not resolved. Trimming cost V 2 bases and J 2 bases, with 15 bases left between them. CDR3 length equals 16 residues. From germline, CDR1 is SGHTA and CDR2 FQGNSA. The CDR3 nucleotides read TGTGCCAGCAGCTTATTACCCCTCGGACTCAACACTGAAGCTTTCTTT. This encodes CASSLLPLGLNTEAFF. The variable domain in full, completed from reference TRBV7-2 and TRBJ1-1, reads GAGVSQSPSNKVTEKGKDVELRCDPISGHTALYWYRQSLGQGLEFLIYFQGNSAPDKSGLPSDRFSAERTGGSVSTLTIQRTQQEDSAVYLCASSLLPLGLNTEAFFGQGTRLTVV.

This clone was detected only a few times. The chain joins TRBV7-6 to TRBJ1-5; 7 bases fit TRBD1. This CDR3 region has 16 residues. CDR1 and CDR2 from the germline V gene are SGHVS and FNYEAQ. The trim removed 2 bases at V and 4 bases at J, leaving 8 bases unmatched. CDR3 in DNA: TGTGCCAGCAGCTTAAGAGGGGACAGCCCTAATCAGCCCCAGCATTTT. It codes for CASSLRGDSPNQPQHF.

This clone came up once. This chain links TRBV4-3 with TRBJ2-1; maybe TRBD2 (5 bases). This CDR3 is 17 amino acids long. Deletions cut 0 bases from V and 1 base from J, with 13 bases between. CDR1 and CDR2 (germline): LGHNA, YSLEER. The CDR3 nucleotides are TGCGCCAGCAGCCAAGATCATAAGAGGGAGTCCTACAATGAGCAGTTCTTC. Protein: CASSQDHKRESYNEQFF.

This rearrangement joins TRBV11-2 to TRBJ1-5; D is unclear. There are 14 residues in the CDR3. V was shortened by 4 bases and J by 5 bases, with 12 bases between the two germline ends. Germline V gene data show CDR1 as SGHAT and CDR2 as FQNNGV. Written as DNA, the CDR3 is TGTGCCAGCAGCTCAGTGCAGGCCCATCAGCCCCAGCATTTT. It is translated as CASSSVQAHQPQHF.

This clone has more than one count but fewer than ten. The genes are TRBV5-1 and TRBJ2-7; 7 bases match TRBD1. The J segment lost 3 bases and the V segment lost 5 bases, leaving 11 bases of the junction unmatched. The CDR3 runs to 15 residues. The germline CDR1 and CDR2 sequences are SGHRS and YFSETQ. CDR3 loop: CASRVSSGTVYEQYF. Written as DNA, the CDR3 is TGCGCCAGCAGGGTTTCTTCGGGGACAGTCTACGAGCAGTACTTC.

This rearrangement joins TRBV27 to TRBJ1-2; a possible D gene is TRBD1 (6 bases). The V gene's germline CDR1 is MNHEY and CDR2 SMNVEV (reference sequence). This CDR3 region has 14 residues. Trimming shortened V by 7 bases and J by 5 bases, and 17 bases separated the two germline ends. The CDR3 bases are TGTGCCAGCACAAGCCTGAACGGACAGTATGGCTACACCTTC. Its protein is CASTSLNGQYGYTF.

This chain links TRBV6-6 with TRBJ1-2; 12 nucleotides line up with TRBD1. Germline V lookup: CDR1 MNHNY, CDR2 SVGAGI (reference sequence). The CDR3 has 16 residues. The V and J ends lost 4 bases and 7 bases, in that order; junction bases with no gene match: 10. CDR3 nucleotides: TGTGCCAGCAGTTGGGGACAGGGGGCCGTCAGGGGTGGCTACACCTTC. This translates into CASSWGQGAVRGGYTF.

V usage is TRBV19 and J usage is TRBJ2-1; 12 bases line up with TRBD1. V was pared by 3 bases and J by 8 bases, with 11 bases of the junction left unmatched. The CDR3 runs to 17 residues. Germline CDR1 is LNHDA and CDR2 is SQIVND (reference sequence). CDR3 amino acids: CASSIGWDRGRWDEQFF. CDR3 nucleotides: TGTGCCAGTAGTATTGGATGGGACAGGGGGCGTTGGGATGAGCAGTTCTTC.

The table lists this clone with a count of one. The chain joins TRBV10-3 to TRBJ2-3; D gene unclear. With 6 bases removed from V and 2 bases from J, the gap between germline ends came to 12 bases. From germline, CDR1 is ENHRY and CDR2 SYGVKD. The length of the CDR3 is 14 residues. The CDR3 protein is CAIRRSEPTDTQYF. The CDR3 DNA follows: TGTGCCATCAGACGGAGTGAGCCCACAGATACGCAGTATTTT.

CDR3 in DNA: TGTGCCAGCAGCTTGGATGCGGGGGAAGGCTACACCTTC. Its translation: CASSLDAGEGYTF. The chain carries TRBV5-6 and TRBJ1-2, with a possible D match to TRBD1 (5 bases). The germline CDR1 and CDR2 sequences are SGHDT and YYEEEE. There are 13 residues in the CDR3. V was cut by 0 bases and J by 8 bases, with 11 bases left in between.

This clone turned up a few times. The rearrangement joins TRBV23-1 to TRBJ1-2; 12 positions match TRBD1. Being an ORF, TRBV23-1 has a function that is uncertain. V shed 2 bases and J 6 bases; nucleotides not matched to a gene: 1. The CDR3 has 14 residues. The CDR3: CASSQGTGGDGYTF. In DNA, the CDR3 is TGCGCCAGCAGTCAAGGGACAGGGGGCGATGGCTACACCTTC.

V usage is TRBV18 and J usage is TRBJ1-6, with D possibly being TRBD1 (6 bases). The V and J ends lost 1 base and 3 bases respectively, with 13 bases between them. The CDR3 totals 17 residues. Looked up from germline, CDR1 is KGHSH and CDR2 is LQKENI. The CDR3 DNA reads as TGTGCCAGCTCACCACGCAGGGGTGTTAACTATAATTCACCCCTCCACTTT. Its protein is CASSPRRGVNYNSPLHF.

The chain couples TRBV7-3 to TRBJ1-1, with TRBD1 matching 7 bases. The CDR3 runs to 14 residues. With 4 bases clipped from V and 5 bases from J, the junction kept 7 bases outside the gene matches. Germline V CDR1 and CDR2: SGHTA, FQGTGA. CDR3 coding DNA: TGTGCCAGCAGCTCCACTACAGGGGTAACTGAAGCTTTCTTT. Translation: CASSSTTGVTEAFF.

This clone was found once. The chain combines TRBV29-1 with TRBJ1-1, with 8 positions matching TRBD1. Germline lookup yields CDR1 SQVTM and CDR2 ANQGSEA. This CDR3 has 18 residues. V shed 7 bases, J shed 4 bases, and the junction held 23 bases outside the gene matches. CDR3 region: CSALQTGDGRPYPTEAFF. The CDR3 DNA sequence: TGCAGCGCTCTACAGACAGGGGATGGTAGACCGTACCCCACTGAAGCTTTCTTT.

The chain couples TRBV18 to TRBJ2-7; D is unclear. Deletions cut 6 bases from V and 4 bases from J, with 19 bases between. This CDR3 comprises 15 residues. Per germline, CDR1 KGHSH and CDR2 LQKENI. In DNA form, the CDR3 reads TGTGCCAGCTCCTCAACCCCGGGTTTCACATACGAGCAGTACTTC. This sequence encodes CASSSTPGFTYEQYF.

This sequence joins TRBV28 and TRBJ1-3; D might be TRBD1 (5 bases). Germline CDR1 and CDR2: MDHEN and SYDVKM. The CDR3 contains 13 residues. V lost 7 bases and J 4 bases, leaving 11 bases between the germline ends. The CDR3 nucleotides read TGTGCCAGCACCCCGGGGGTAGGAAACACCATATATTTT. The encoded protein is CASTPGVGNTIYF.

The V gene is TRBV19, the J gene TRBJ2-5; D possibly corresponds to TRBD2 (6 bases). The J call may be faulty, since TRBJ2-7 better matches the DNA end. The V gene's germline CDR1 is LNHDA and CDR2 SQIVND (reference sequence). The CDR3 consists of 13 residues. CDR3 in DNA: TGTGCCAGTAGTATGGGACTCACCTACGAGCAGTACTTC. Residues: CASSMGLTYEQYF.